What follows are 10 T cell receptor beta chains derived from one specimen sequenced in a study of T cell changes during pregnancy in multiple sclerosis. The method was immunoSEQ multiplex PCR; TCRdb's version includes in-frame clones alone and lacks a portion of them. This sample yields roughly 100,000 clones, of which more than 80% are seen a single time; 1.5% to 2% belongs to the top ten. The sample here was peripheral blood, taken before pregnancy. These receptors all stem from a female donor with multiple sclerosis, enrolled in a pregnancy study.

The J gene is TRBJ2-7, the V gene TRBV27; 9 bases match TRBD1. The trim removed 4 bases at V and 6 bases at J, leaving 7 bases unmatched. CDR1 is MNHEY and CDR2 is SMNVEV in the germline V gene (reference sequence). This CDR3 spans 14 amino acids. In DNA, the CDR3 is TGTGCCAGCAGTTCGGACAGGGGACGACCCGAGCAGTACTTC. It yields the protein CASSSDRGRPEQYF.

The rearrangement joins TRBV7-9 to TRBJ1-1; D perhaps matches TRBD1 (6 bases). Trimming left V 5 bases short and J 1 base short, with 17 bases between. The germline CDR1 and CDR2 sequences are SEHNR and FQNEAQ (reference sequence). The CDR3 loop spans 16 amino acids. The CDR3 is CASSPPGQGKNTEAFF. The CDR3, as DNA: TGTGCCAGCAGCCCCCCAGGCCAGGGGAAGAACACTGAAGCTTTCTTT.

The gene calls are TRBV5-4 and TRBJ1-1, with D possibly being TRBD1 (6 bases). This CDR3 comprises 17 residues. V was clipped by 4 bases and J by 1 base, with 20 bases between them. Germline CDR1 is SGHNT and CDR2 is YYREEE (reference sequence). The CDR3 DNA is TGTGCCAGCAGCGGCAACGCCGGGCACAGGGAGAACACTGAAGCTTTCTTT. Protein sequence: CASSGNAGHRENTEAFF.

This chain uses TRBV5-5 with TRBJ2-3; possibly TRBD1 for D (5 bases). Per the germline V gene, CDR1 is SGHKS and CDR2 is YYEKEE (reference sequence). V was shortened by 4 bases and J by 5 bases, with 14 bases between the two germline ends. CDR3 length equals 14 residues. The CDR3 DNA reads TGTGCCAGCAGCATAGGGGTTCGACTAGATACGCAGTATTTT. Its protein is CASSIGVRLDTQYF.

This rearrangement joins TRBV29-1 to TRBJ2-7; 10 bases match TRBD1. The CDR3 extends over 13 amino acids. CDR1 and CDR2 (germline): SQVTM, ANQGSEA. Trimming took 6 bases from V and 3 from J; bases not matched to a gene: 5. CDR3 bases: TGCAGCGTAAGGACAGGGGGTGGCTACGAGCAGTACTTC. It translates to CSVRTGGGYEQYF.

This clone was detected only a few times. The DNA of the CDR3 is TGTGCCAGCAGCCCCCCACAGGGACCAGGATCACCCCTCCACTTT. Protein: CASSPPQGPGSPLHF. The V and J genes are TRBV11-2 and TRBJ1-6; possible D gene TRBD1, 6 bases. In germline, CDR1 is SGHAT, CDR2 FQNNGV. This CDR3 spans 15 amino acids. Between the trimmed V and J ends, which lost 5 bases and 10 bases, there was a span of 18 bases.

The J gene is TRBJ1-5, the V gene TRBV9, with 8 positions matching TRBD1. Germline CDR1 and CDR2: SGDLS and YYNGEE. The CDR3 contains 16 residues. The J segment lost 4 bases and the V segment lost 0 bases, leaving 6 bases of the junction unmatched. CDR3 bases: TGTGCCAGCAGCGTAGACCCCGACAGGGGAAATCAGCCCCAGCATTTT. Translation gives CASSVDPDRGNQPQHF.

This chain connects TRBV2 to TRBJ2-3; 11 bases align to TRBD2. The ends lost 3 bases at V and 0 bases at J; junction bases unmatched: 11. The germline gives CDR1 SNHLY, CDR2 FYNNEI. The CDR3 is 19 residues long. The CDR3 nucleotides read TGTGCCAGCAGTGATGGCTTTAGCGGGAGGGCCGGGAGCACAGATACGCAGTATTTT. Amino acid sequence: CASSDGFSGRAGSTDTQYF. The full variable domain, in which reference TRBV2 and TRBJ2-3 provide the parts outside the CDR3, is EPEVTQTPSHQVTQMGQEVILRCVPISNHLYFYWYRQILGQKVEFLVSFYNNEISEKSEIFDDQFSVERPDGSNFTLKIRSTKLEDSAMYFCASSDGFSGRAGSTDTQYFGPGTRLTVL.

This chain links TRBV10-3 with TRBJ2-1; TRBD2 might be the D (6 bases). In germline, CDR1 is ENHRY, CDR2 SYGVKD. The ends were cut back, 8 bases at V and 10 bases at J, with 24 bases in the middle. This CDR3 is built from 15 residues. The CDR3 DNA sequence: TGTGCCATCGGCAGGGAGGATCTCCCGGCCACCGAGCAGTTCTTC. This translates into CAIGREDLPATEQFF.

The V gene is TRBV2, the J gene TRBJ1-5; D may be TRBD1 (6 bases). The V end lost 7 bases, the J end lost 3 bases, and 16 bases lay between the germline ends. Germline CDR1 reads SNHLY; CDR2 reads FYNNEI. The CDR3 extends over 15 amino acids. CDR3 loop: CASTKLEGDNQPQHF. As DNA, the CDR3 is TGTGCCAGCACCAAGTTAGAGGGGGACAATCAGCCCCAGCATTTT.